The 18 T cell receptor beta chains reported below all come from one sample, sequenced in a study of T cells in Graves' hyperthyroidism and ophthalmopathy. Amplification targeted TCR beta CDR3 regions from RNA transcripts. HTBI primers were used for first-round RT-PCR of the TCR CDR3. A single record per CDR3 protein comes from TCRdb applying MiXCR to the multiplex PCR reads. Here the sample spans some 600,000 distinct CDR3 sequences, approximately 15% being singletons. Material for sequencing was blood. These receptors came from a woman in her 30s with Graves' hyperthyroidism that later progressed to Graves' ophthalmopathy.

Points on this clonotype: This CDR3 is missing its conserved last phenylalanine or tryptophan, likely due to a read error. The chain carries TRBV2 and TRBJ2-7; D might be TRBD2 (5 bases). CDR3 length: 15 residues. Trimming pared 7 bases from V and 0 bases from J, leaving 16 bases between. The germline gives CDR1 SNHLY, CDR2 FYNNEI. Here the CDR3 reads CASTPIPTSSYEQYS. CDR3 DNA sequence: TGTGCCAGCACCCCAATCCCAACTAGCTCCTACGAGCAGTACTCC.

This sequence joins TRBV28 and TRBJ2-5; 13 positions agree with TRBD2. This CDR3 has 18 amino acids. Trimming at V came to 2 bases and at J to 2 bases, leaving 8 bases not matched to a gene. Germline assignment: CDR1 MDHEN and CDR2 SYDVKM. CDR3 bases: TGTGCCAGCAGTTTAGGGGGACTAGCGGGATGGGGACAAGAGACCCAGTACTTC. It yields the protein CASSLGGLAGWGQETQYF.

The table lists this clonotype with many counts. DNA for the CDR3: TGTGCCAGCAGCTGGACCCGACAGGGCTACGAGCAGTACTTC. Amino acids: CASSWTRQGYEQYF. The chain employs TRBV7-2 and TRBJ2-7; 7 bases are shared with TRBD1. The V segment lost 4 bases and the J segment 3 bases; nucleotides outside the gene matches: 6. CDR3 size: 14 residues. Germline CDR1 SGHTA, CDR2 FQGNSA.

The V and J genes are TRBV14 and TRBJ2-7, with 8 bases aligning to TRBD1. With 0 bases clipped from V and 0 bases from J, the junction kept 4 bases outside the gene matches. The germline V gene has CDR1 SGHDN and CDR2 FVKESK. This CDR3 is built from 16 residues. This chain's CDR3 is CASSQDLGQASYEQYF. The CDR3 bases are TGTGCCAGCAGCCAAGATTTGGGACAGGCCTCCTACGAGCAGTACTTC. The variable domain in full, with the rest retrieved from reference TRBV14 and TRBJ2-7, is EAGVTQFPSHSVIEKGQTVTLRCDPISGHDNLYWYRRVMGKEIKFLLHFVKESKQDESGMPNNRFLAERTGGTYSTLKVQPAELEDSGVYFCASSQDLGQASYEQYFGPGTRLTVT.

This clonotype came up many times. The rearrangement links TRBV24-1 to TRBJ2-3; 10 bases fit TRBD2. Unmatched junction bases numbered 12, after V lost 3 bases and J lost 1 base. Germline CDR1 and CDR2: KGHDR and SFDVKD. This CDR3 is built from 19 residues. The CDR3 DNA reads TGTGCCACCAGTGATAGCCGGAGGCTAGCGGGAGTTGGCACAGATACGCAGTATTTT. Its translation is CATSDSRRLAGVGTDTQYF.

This clonotype has only a few counts. The chain uses TRBV10-3 and TRBJ1-1; TRBD1 agrees at 12 bases. The CDR3 contains 18 residues. The germline V gene has CDR1 ENHRY and CDR2 SYGVKD. The V segment lost 5 bases and the J segment 1 base; nucleotides outside the gene matches: 11. CDR3 residues: CAISTWGTGGGPNTEAFF. The DNA of the CDR3 is TGTGCCATCAGTACCTGGGGGACAGGGGGCGGTCCGAACACTGAAGCTTTCTTT.

The chain carries TRBV7-9 and TRBJ2-1; no reliable D call. Germline loops: CDR1 SEHNR, CDR2 FQNEAQ (reference sequence). This CDR3 is built from 14 residues. V was clipped by 0 bases and J by 8 bases, with 11 bases between them. The CDR3 is CASSLAGGSDEQFF. CDR3 bases: TGTGCCAGCAGCTTAGCCGGCGGTTCCGATGAGCAGTTCTTC. The full variable domain, rest sourced from reference TRBV7-9 and TRBJ2-1, is DTGVSQNPRHKITKRGQNVTFRCDPISEHNRLYWYRQTLGQGPEFLTYFQNEAQLEKSRLLSDRFSAERPKGSFSTLEIQRTEQGDSAMYLCASSLAGGSDEQFFGPGTRLTVL.

The chain combines TRBV5-6 with TRBJ2-7, with 7 bases lining up with TRBD2. Per the germline V gene, CDR1 is SGHDT and CDR2 is YYEEEE. CDR3 length equals 15 residues. The junction had 9 bases not matched to a gene; V was cut back by 6 bases and J by 0 bases. This CDR3 is CASTPAGATSYEQYF. CDR3 DNA: TGTGCCAGCACCCCTGCGGGAGCCACCTCCTACGAGCAGTACTTC.

This clonotype came up a few times. The rearrangement uses TRBV24-1 and TRBJ2-3; D is uncertain. The V end lost 1 base, the J end lost 6 bases, and 10 bases lay between the germline ends. Germline V gene data show CDR1 as KGHDR and CDR2 as SFDVKD. The CDR3 is 14 amino acids. In nucleotides, the CDR3 is TGTGCCACCAGTGATTTAGTGTTAGGGGATACGCAGTATTTT. Translation: CATSDLVLGDTQYF.

V gene TRBV15 combines with J gene TRBJ1-3, with D unresolved. Germline-derived CDR1 and CDR2 are LNHNV and YYDKDF (reference sequence). Deletions cut 6 bases from V and 2 bases from J, with 17 bases between. The CDR3 extends over 16 amino acids. CDR3 residues: CATSRRTEGTGNTIYF. For the CDR3, the DNA is TGTGCCACCAGTAGAAGGACGGAAGGCACTGGAAACACCATATATTTT.

A remark on this clonotype: A read error is possible here, since a much larger clone lies one base away. The chain couples TRBV5-5 to TRBJ1-1, with no clear D. The germline V and J ends were trimmed by 4 bases and 7 bases, with 14 bases remaining between them. Germline CDR1 SGHKS, CDR2 YYEKEE (reference sequence). The CDR3 is 13 residues long. The DNA for the CDR3 is TGTGCCAGCAGCCTCTGGGGTAGGAATGAAGCTTTCTTT. Its protein product is CASSLWGRNEAFF.

This clonotype was detected ten times or more. This sequence joins TRBV12-3 or TRBV12-4 and TRBJ1-2; D gene ambiguous. The CDR3 loop spans 13 amino acids. V lost 3 bases and J lost 8, with 13 bases in between. The CDR3 reads CASSLGSRVGYTF. DNA of the CDR3: TGTGCCAGCAGTTTGGGGTCCCGGGTCGGCTACACCTTC.

This clonotype was seen ten or more times. The rearrangement links TRBV5-1 to TRBJ2-1; 11 bases agree with TRBD1. The trim removed 4 bases at V and 6 bases at J, leaving 3 bases unmatched. Germline lookup yields CDR1 SGHRS and CDR2 YFSETQ. CDR3 size: 14 residues. The CDR3 loop reads CASSAGTGGNEQFF. The DNA of the CDR3 is TGCGCCAGCAGCGCGGGGACAGGGGGCAATGAGCAGTTCTTC.

The table lists this clonotype with a few counts. Given a much more abundant clone one base away, this may be a read error. This rearrangement joins TRBV2 to TRBJ2-7, with 8 bases fitting TRBD2. V dropped 6 bases and J dropped 2; count of bases not matched to a gene: 9. The germline CDR1 and CDR2 sequences are SNHLY and FYNNEI. This CDR3 is built from 15 residues. CDR3 loop: CASSGGGPLPYEQYF. CDR3 coding DNA: TGTGCCAGCAGCGGCGGGGGGCCCTTGCCCTACGAGCAGTACTTC.

This rearrangement joins TRBV7-9 to TRBJ2-2, with D possibly matching TRBD2 (6 bases). The germline V gene has CDR1 SEHNR and CDR2 FQNEAQ (reference sequence). The CDR3 is 15 amino acids. V was trimmed by 5 bases and J by 3 bases, leaving 13 bases between them. The CDR3 protein is CASSRNRLDTGELFF. CDR3 nucleotides: TGTGCCAGCAGCAGGAACAGACTAGACACCGGGGAGCTGTTTTTT.

This clonotype came up many times. The V and J genes are TRBV18 and TRBJ1-1; a weak D match, TRBD1 (5 bases). V dropped 2 bases and J dropped 5 bases, with 15 bases sitting between them. In germline, CDR1 is KGHSH, CDR2 LQKENI. The CDR3 sequence is 15 residues long. The CDR3 here is CASSPEMAGSTEAFF. The CDR3 DNA is TGTGCCAGCTCACCAGAAATGGCAGGGAGTACTGAAGCTTTCTTT.

The chain joins TRBV3-1 to TRBJ2-2; D might be TRBD2 (5 bases). Germline V gene lookup returns CDR1 LGHDT and CDR2 YNNKEL (reference sequence). The CDR3 is made up of 15 amino acids. The V end lost 4 bases, the J end lost 2 bases, and 11 bases lay between the germline ends. CDR3 protein: CASSPSRGNTGELFF. CDR3 bases: TGTGCCAGCAGCCCATCTCGGGGAAACACCGGGGAGCTGTTTTTT. The whole variable domain, remainder taken from reference TRBV3-1 and TRBJ2-2, is DTAVSQTPKYLVTQMGNDKSIKCEQNLGHDTMYWYKQDSKKFLKIMFSYNNKELIINETVPNRFSPKSPDKAHLNLHINSLELGDSAVYFCASSPSRGNTGELFFGEGSRLTVL.

In this sample, this clonotype turned up many times. CDR3 amino acids: CASSFSSGPGGDEKLFF. CDR3 in DNA: TGTGCCAGCAGTTTCTCCAGCGGGCCGGGAGGAGATGAAAAACTGTTTTTT. The J gene is TRBJ1-4, the V gene TRBV28; D ambiguous. V gave up 3 bases and J gave up 6 bases, with 20 bases separating them. This CDR3 region has 17 residues. The germline V gene encodes CDR1 MDHEN and CDR2 SYDVKM.